These 14 T cell receptor beta chains were all obtained from the same sample, sequenced in a study of cytotoxic CD8 clonotypes in ibrutinib-treated CLL. The table came from immunoSEQ multiplex PCR; TCRdb's copy has only in-frame clones and leaves some out. The sample carries approximately 200,000 clones, approximately 72% recorded once. The sample here was PBMCs, taken after 24 months of ibrutinib treatment. These receptors were taken from a human donor with chronic lymphocytic leukemia.

The CDR3 DNA follows: TGTGCCAGCAGACGACTAGCGGAGCCCCTTTATAAGCAGTACTTC. This codes for CASRRLAEPLYKQYF. V usage is TRBV7-2 and J usage is TRBJ2-7, with 9 bases fitting TRBD2. Germline V gene lookup returns CDR1 SGHTA and CDR2 FQGNSA. V shed 6 bases and J 8 bases; nucleotides not matched to a gene: 14. CDR3 length: 15 amino acids.

In this sample, this clone turned up once. V gene TRBV6-6 combines with J gene TRBJ2-3; D not resolved. The CDR3 is 14 amino acids. V lost 4 bases and J lost 4, with 12 bases in between. CDR1 and CDR2 from the germline V gene are MNHNY and SVGAGI (reference sequence). The CDR3: CASSSGLVADTQYF. The CDR3 DNA sequence: TGTGCCAGCAGTTCAGGCCTAGTCGCAGATACGCAGTATTTT.

CDR3 DNA: TGTGCCAGCAGTCAACCCTCGGTGGCTAGCGGGAGGAACGAGCAGTACTTC. It translates to CASSQPSVASGRNEQYF. This chain uses TRBV28 with TRBJ2-7; 11 bases are a match to TRBD2. The J segment lost 5 bases and the V segment lost 5 bases, leaving 14 bases of the junction unmatched. The CDR3 is 17 amino acids. The germline gives CDR1 MDHEN, CDR2 SYDVKM.

This chain links TRBV28 with TRBJ2-1; TRBD2 matches at 8 bases. The CDR3 has 12 amino acids. V gave up 6 bases and J gave up 14 bases; unmatched junction bases: 9. CDR1 is MDHEN and CDR2 is SYDVKM in the germline V gene. This chain's CDR3 is CASRPPSGSEFF. The CDR3 nucleotides read TGTGCCAGCAGACCCCCTAGCGGGTCTGAGTTCTTC.

The chain links TRBV27 to TRBJ2-2; 7 nucleotides align to TRBD2. V gave up 4 bases and J gave up 4 bases; unmatched junction bases: 6. Per germline, CDR1 MNHEY and CDR2 SMNVEV (reference sequence). The length of the CDR3 is 15 residues. This CDR3 reads CASSYGRAGTGELFF. CDR3 nucleotide sequence: TGTGCCAGCAGTTATGGGAGGGCCGGCACCGGGGAGCTGTTTTTT.

This clone was counted only a few times. V gene TRBV7-8 combines with J gene TRBJ2-7; 9 bases are a match to TRBD2. The CDR3 extends over 15 amino acids. V was clipped by 5 bases and J by 4 bases; unmatched bases: 9. The V gene's germline CDR1 is SGHVS and CDR2 FQNEAQ. In DNA, the CDR3 is TGTGCCAGCAGCAAACCACTAGCGGGCCAGTACGAGCAGTACTTC. This gives the protein CASSKPLAGQYEQYF.

This chain joins TRBV7-9 and TRBJ1-4; D is uncertain. With 1 base removed from V and 6 bases from J, the gap between germline ends came to 15 bases. The CDR3 is 16 amino acids. Germline V gives CDR1 SEHNR, CDR2 FQNEAQ (reference sequence). As DNA, the CDR3 is TGTGCCAGCAGCTTAGGTGCCTTGGGCGCGGATGAAAAACTGTTTTTT. Amino acids: CASSLGALGADEKLFF.

The CDR3, as DNA: TGTGCCAGCAGTTCCGGGGCGAACACTGAAGCTTTCTTT. Amino acids: CASSSGANTEAFF. The chain couples TRBV5-4 to TRBJ1-1, with D possibly TRBD1 on 5 matching bases. The CDR3 has 13 residues. The V and J ends lost 5 bases and 1 base respectively, with 9 bases between them. CDR1 is SGHNT, CDR2 YYREEE, per germline (reference sequence).

The rearrangement joins TRBV9 to TRBJ1-2; weak D call: TRBD1 (5 bases). V lost 4 bases and J 4 bases, leaving 11 bases between the germline ends. Germline CDR1 SGDLS, CDR2 YYNGEE. The CDR3 covers 13 residues. CDR3 nucleotides: TGTGCCAGCAGCCCGGGGGTGTTCTATGGCTACACCTTC. It specifies CASSPGVFYGYTF.

CDR3 in DNA: TGTGCCAGCAGTCGGGCCCGGTCCTACGAGCAGTACTTC. Protein: CASSRARSYEQYF. J is TRBJ2-7 and V is TRBV28; D call uncertain. The ends were cut back, 5 bases at V and 1 base at J, with 9 bases in the middle. The CDR3 runs 13 residues. Germline CDR1 reads MDHEN; CDR2 reads SYDVKM.

This clone was observed a few times. This chain links TRBV10-1 with TRBJ2-7, with D perhaps matching TRBD1 or TRBD2 (5 bases each). Trimming shortened V by 0 bases and J by 0 bases, and 12 bases separated the two germline ends. This CDR3 contains 16 residues. Germline lookup yields CDR1 WNHNN and CDR2 SYGVQD (reference sequence). CDR3 sequence reads: CASSESRGRISYEQYF. DNA of the CDR3: TGCGCCAGCAGTGAGTCGAGGGGTCGGATCTCCTACGAGCAGTACTTC.

This clone occurred once. The chain is built from TRBV9 and TRBJ1-2; D remains unclear. Germline loops: CDR1 SGDLS, CDR2 YYNGEE. CDR3 size: 14 residues. V was trimmed by 0 bases and J by 4 bases, leaving 10 bases between them. As DNA, the CDR3 is TGTGCCAGCAGCGTAGAGTTGGGGAGCTATGGCTACACCTTC. Encoded protein: CASSVELGSYGYTF.

V gene TRBV5-6 combines with J gene TRBJ2-7; 9 positions match TRBD2. The germline V gene encodes CDR1 SGHDT and CDR2 YYEEEE. The CDR3 length is 17 residues. With 2 bases clipped from V and 0 bases from J, the junction kept 9 bases outside the gene matches. The CDR3 nucleotides are TGTGCCAGCAGCTTTAACGTTAGCGGGAGCTCCTCCTACGAGCAGTACTTC. Protein sequence: CASSFNVSGSSSYEQYF.

In this sample, this clone turned up a few times. The chain is built from TRBV14 and TRBJ1-3; D gene ambiguous. The V end lost 4 bases, the J end lost 12 bases, and 13 bases lay between the germline ends. The germline gives CDR1 SGHDN, CDR2 FVKESK. CDR3 length equals 12 residues. CDR3 bases: TGTGCCAGCAGCCCCAGTCAACGGAGCATATATTTT. Its translation is CASSPSQRSIYF.